Listed below are T cell receptor beta chains from one sample, sequenced in a study of control samples from healthy donors and cancer patients. Sequenced by immunoSEQ multiplex PCR; TCRdb stores in-frame clones only, minus some. The sample has 100,000 to 150,000 clones; over 75% are singletons. Sequencing input: blood. These receptors all stem from a man aged 18 to 29 in good health. CDR3s include the opening cysteine and the closing phenylalanine or tryptophan. Fields, in order: V gene, J gene, D gene, clone size, CDR3 DNA, CDR3 protein. A D gene is named only where the DNA matches it firmly. Size values are once, few and many counts, or a class for expanded clones, and some rows have none.

v_call: TRBV9; j_call: TRBJ2-7; d_call: -; clone_size: once; cdr3_nt: TGTGCCAGCAGCGTAGGAGGATTTGACGAGCAGTACTTC; cdr3_aa: CASSVGGFDEQYF
v_call: TRBV14; j_call: TRBJ2-1; d_call: -; clone_size: once; cdr3_nt: TGTGCCAGCAGCCGGAATGAGCAGTTCTTC; cdr3_aa: CASSRNEQFF
v_call: TRBV19; j_call: TRBJ1-1; d_call: TRBD1; clone_size: -; cdr3_nt: TGTGCCAGCCGGGACAGGGGGAGAGGGGACACTGAAGCTTTCTTT; cdr3_aa: CASRDRGRGDTEAFF
v_call: TRBV29-1; j_call: TRBJ2-1; d_call: TRBD2; clone_size: -; cdr3_nt: TGCAGCGTACCAACTAGCGGGATCGACAATGAGCAGTTCTTC; cdr3_aa: CSVPTSGIDNEQFF
v_call: TRBV11-2; j_call: TRBJ1-3; d_call: -; clone_size: -; cdr3_nt: TGTGCCAGCAGCTTAGATCGGGCAGCCGTTGGAAACACCATATATTTT; cdr3_aa: CASSLDRAAVGNTIYF
v_call: TRBV7-8; j_call: TRBJ2-1; d_call: -; clone_size: few; cdr3_nt: TGTGCCAGCAGCCAAGGGCCTAACAATGAGCAGTTCTTC; cdr3_aa: CASSQGPNNEQFF
v_call: TRBV27; j_call: TRBJ2-5; d_call: -; clone_size: -; cdr3_nt: TGTGCCAGCAGCCGCCTCGGAGCGAGTCAAGAGACCCAGTACTTC; cdr3_aa: CASSRLGASQETQYF
v_call: TRBV27; j_call: TRBJ2-1; d_call: -; clone_size: -; cdr3_nt: TGTGCCAGCAGGGGGGATTCCCATGCCTACAATGAGCAGTTCTTC; cdr3_aa: CASRGDSHAYNEQFF
v_call: TRBV7-2; j_call: TRBJ2-7; d_call: -; clone_size: -; cdr3_nt: TGTGCCAGCAGCCCAGCCGGGACGGGCTCCTACGAGCAGTACTTC; cdr3_aa: CASSPAGTGSYEQYF
v_call: TRBV11-3; j_call: TRBJ2-5; d_call: -; clone_size: -; cdr3_nt: TGTGCCAGCAGCCTGACAGGTGGAGAAGAGACCCAGTACTTC; cdr3_aa: CASSLTGGEETQYF
v_call: TRBV18; j_call: TRBJ2-2; d_call: -; clone_size: -; cdr3_nt: TGTGCCAGCTCACCACTAGCGGCGAACACCGGGGAGCTGTTTTTT; cdr3_aa: CASSPLAANTGELFF
v_call: TRBV5-1; j_call: TRBJ1-4; d_call: -; clone_size: -; cdr3_nt: TGCGCCAGCAGCACGGGAATTAATGAAAAACTGTTTTTT; cdr3_aa: CASSTGINEKLFF
v_call: TRBV3-1/TRBV3-2; j_call: TRBJ1-6; d_call: -; clone_size: -; cdr3_nt: TGTGCCAGCAGCCTTGACTCGAGCTCCTATAATTCACCCCTCCACTTT; cdr3_aa: CASSLDSSSYNSPLHF
v_call: TRBV2; j_call: TRBJ2-2; d_call: -; clone_size: few; cdr3_nt: TGTGCCAGCAGTGAAATGGGAGGAGACACCGGGGAGCTGTTTTTT; cdr3_aa: CASSEMGGDTGELFF
v_call: TRBV6-5; j_call: TRBJ2-7; d_call: TRBD1; clone_size: -; cdr3_nt: TGTGCCAGCAGTCTTCTTCGGACAGGTAACTACGAGCAGTACTTC; cdr3_aa: CASSLLRTGNYEQYF
v_call: TRBV28; j_call: TRBJ1-5; d_call: TRBD1; clone_size: -; cdr3_nt: TGTGCCAGTACCAAAACAGGGGGCGCGCAGCCCCAGCATTTT; cdr3_aa: CASTKTGGAQPQHF